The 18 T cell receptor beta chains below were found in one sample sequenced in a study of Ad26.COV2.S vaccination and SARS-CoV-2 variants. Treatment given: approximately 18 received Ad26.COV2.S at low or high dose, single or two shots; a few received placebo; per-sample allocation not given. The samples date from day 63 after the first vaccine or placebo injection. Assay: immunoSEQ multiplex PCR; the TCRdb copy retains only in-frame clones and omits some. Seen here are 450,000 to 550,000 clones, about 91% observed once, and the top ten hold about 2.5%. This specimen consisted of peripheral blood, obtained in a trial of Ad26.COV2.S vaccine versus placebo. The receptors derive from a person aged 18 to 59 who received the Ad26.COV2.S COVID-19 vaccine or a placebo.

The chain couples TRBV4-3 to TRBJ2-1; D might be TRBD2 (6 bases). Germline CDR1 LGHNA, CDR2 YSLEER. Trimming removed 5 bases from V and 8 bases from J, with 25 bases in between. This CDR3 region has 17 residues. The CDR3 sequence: CASSARPKRAATDEQFF. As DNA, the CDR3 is TGCGCCAGCAGCGCCCGGCCCAAGCGGGCGGCTACGGATGAGCAGTTCTTC.

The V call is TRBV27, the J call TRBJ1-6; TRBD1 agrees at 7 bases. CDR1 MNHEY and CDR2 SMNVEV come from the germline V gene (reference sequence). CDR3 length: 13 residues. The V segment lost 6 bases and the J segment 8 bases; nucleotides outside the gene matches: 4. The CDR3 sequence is CASRYTGDSPLHF. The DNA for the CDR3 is TGTGCCAGCAGGTACACAGGGGATTCACCCCTCCACTTT.

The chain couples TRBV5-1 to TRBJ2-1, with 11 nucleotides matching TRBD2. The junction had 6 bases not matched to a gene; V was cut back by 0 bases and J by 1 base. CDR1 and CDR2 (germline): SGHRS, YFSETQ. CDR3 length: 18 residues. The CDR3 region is CASSLEFLAGGSYNEQFF. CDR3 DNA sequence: TGCGCCAGCAGCTTGGAATTCCTAGCGGGAGGATCCTACAATGAGCAGTTCTTC.

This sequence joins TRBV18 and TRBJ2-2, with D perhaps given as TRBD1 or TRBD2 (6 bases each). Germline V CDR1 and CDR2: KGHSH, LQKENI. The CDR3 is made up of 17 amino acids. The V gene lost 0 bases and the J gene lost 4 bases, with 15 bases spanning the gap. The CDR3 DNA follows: TGTGCCAGCTCACCACCGAGTTCGGGGGCTGGCACCGGGGAGCTGTTTTTT. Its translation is CASSPPSSGAGTGELFF.

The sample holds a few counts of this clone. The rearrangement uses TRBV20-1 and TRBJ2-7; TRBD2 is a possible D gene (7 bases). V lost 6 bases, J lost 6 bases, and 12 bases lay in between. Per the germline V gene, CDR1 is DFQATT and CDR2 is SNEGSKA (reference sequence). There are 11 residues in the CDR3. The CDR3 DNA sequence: TGCAGTGCCTACAGGGAGGGCGAGCAGTACTTC. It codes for CSAYREGEQYF.

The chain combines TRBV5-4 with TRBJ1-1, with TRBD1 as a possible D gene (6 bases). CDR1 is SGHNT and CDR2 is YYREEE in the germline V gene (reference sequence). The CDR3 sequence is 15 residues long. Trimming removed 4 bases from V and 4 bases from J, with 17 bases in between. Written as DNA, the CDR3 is TGTGCCAGCAGCCGGACCTCGGGGGGCGTCACTGAAGCTTTCTTT. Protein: CASSRTSGGVTEAFF. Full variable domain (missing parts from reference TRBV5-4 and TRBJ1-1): ETGVTQSPTHLIKTRGQQVTLRCSSQSGHNTVSWYQQALGQGPQFIFQYYREEENGRGNFPPRFSGLQFPNYSSELNVNALELDDSALYLCASSRTSGGVTEAFFGQGTRLTVV.

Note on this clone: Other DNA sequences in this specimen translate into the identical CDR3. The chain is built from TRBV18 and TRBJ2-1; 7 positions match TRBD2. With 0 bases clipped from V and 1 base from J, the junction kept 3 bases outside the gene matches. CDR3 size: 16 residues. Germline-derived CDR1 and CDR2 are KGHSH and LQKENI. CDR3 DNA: TGTGCCAGCTCACCACCCACGGGGGGTTCCTACAATGAGCAGTTCTTC. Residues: CASSPPTGGSYNEQFF.

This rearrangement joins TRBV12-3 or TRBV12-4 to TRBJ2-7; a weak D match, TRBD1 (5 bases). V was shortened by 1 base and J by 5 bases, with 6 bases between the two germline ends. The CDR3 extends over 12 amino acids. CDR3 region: CASSLEGNEQYV. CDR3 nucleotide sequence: TGTGCCAGCAGTTTAGAGGGGAACGAGCAGTACGTC.

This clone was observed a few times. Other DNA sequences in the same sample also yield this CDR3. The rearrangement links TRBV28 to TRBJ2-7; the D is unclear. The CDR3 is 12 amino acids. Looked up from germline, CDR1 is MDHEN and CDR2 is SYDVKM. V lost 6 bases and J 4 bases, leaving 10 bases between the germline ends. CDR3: CASSPPGYEQYF. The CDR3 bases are TGTGCCAGCAGCCCCCCGGGTTACGAGCAGTACTTC. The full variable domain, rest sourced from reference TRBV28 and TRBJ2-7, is DVKVTQSSRYLVKRTGEKVFLECVQDMDHENMFWYRQDPGLGLRLIYFSYDVKMKEKGDIPEGYSVSREKKERFSLILESASTNQTSMYLCASSPPGYEQYFGPGTRLTVT.

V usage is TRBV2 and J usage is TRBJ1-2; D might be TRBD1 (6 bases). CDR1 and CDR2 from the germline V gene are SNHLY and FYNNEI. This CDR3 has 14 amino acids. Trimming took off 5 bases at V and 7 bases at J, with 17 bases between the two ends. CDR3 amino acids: CASSLLQGRSGYTF. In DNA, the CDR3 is TGTGCCAGCAGTCTACTACAGGGTCGTAGTGGCTACACCTTC.

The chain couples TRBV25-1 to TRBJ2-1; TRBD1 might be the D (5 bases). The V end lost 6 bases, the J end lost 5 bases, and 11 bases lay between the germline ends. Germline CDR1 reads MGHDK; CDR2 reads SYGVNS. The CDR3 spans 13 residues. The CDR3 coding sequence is TGTGCCAGCAGCAGTACAGGTCACAATGAGCAGTTCTTC. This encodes CASSSTGHNEQFF.

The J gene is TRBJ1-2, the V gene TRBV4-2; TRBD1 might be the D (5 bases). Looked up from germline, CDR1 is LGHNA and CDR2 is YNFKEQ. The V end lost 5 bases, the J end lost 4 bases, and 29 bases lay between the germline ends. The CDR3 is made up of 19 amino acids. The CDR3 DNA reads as TGTGCCAGCAGCGAACTCTTCAGCTTGGGACGACCATCTAGCTATGGCTACACCTTC. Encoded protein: CASSELFSLGRPSSYGYTF.

The CDR3 region is CASRVGVVNTEAFF. In nucleotides, the CDR3 is TGTGCCAGCAGGGTCGGGGTGGTGAACACTGAAGCTTTCTTT. This chain connects TRBV28 to TRBJ1-1, with unresolved D. There are 14 residues in the CDR3. Trimming cost V 6 bases and J 0 bases, with 11 bases left between them. The V gene's germline CDR1 is MDHEN and CDR2 SYDVKM.

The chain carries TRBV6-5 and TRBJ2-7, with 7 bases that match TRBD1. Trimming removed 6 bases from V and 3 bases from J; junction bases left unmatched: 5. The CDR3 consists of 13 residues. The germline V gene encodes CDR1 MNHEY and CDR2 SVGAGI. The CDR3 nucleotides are TGTGCCAGCAGGCGACAGGGTGGCTACGAGCAGTACTTC. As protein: CASRRQGGYEQYF.

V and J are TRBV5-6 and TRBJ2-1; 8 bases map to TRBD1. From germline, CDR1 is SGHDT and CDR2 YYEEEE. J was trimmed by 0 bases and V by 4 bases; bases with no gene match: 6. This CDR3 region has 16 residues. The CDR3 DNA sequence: TGTGCCAGCAGCCCCAGGGGGCCAAGCTCCTACAATGAGCAGTTCTTC. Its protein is CASSPRGPSSYNEQFF. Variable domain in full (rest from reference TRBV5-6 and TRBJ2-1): DAGVTQSPTHLIKTRGQQVTLRCSPKSGHDTVSWYQQALGQGPQFIFQYYEEEERQRGNFPDRFSGHQFPNYSSELNVNALLLGDSALYLCASSPRGPSSYNEQFFGPGTRLTVL.

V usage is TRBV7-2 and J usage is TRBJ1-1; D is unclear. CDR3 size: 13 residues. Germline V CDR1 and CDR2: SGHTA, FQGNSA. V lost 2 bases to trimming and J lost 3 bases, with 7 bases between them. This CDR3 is CASSLTQYTEAFF. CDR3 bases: TGTGCCAGCAGCTTAACCCAGTACACTGAAGCTTTCTTT. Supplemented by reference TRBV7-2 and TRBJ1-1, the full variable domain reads GAGVSQSPSNKVTEKGKDVELRCDPISGHTALYWYRQSLGQGLEFLIYFQGNSAPDKSGLPSDRFSAERTGGSVSTLTIQRTQQEDSAVYLCASSLTQYTEAFFGQGTRLTVV.

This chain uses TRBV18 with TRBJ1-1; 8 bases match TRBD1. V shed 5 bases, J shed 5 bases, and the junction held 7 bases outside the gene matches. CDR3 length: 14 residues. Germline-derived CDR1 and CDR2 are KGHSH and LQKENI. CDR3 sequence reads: CASSTDRVETEAFF. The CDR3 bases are TGTGCCAGCTCAACGGACAGGGTAGAGACTGAAGCTTTCTTT.

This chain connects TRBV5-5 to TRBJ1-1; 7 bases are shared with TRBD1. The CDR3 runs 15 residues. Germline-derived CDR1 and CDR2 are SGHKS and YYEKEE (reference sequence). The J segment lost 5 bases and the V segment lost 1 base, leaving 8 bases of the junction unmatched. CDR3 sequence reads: CASSLSLGRGTEAFF. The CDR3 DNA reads TGTGCCAGCAGCTTGTCCCTCGGCAGGGGGACTGAAGCTTTCTTT.